Listed below are T cell receptor beta chains from one sample, sequenced in a study of radiation and T cells in renal cell carcinoma. Generated by immunoSEQ multiplex PCR, the TCRdb table keeps only in-frame clones and is missing some. The sample lists 120,000 to 150,000 clones, less than 90% occurring once. Sequences were derived from blood, sampled from a patient whose treatment included radiotherapy and nephrectomy. Receptor source: a woman aged 45 to 65 with renal cell carcinoma. Both conserved end residues are part of each CDR3. Each record gives: J gene, clone size, D gene, V gene, CDR3 protein, CDR3 DNA. A D gene is named only where the DNA matches it firmly. Part of the rows lack a size; the others show once, few, many or a class for expanded clones.

>TRBJ2-5|-|TRBD1|TRBV7-2
CASSLIGTGIPETQYF
TGTGCCAGCAGCCTAATCGGGACAGGGATCCCAGAGACCCAGTACTTC
>TRBJ2-7|-|-|TRBV27
CASSWAGVGEQYF
TGTGCCAGCAGTTGGGCAGGGGTGGGCGAGCAGTACTTC
>TRBJ2-5|many|-|TRBV6-1
CASSDQGYQYF
TGTGCCAGCAGTGATCAGGGTTACCAGTACTTC
>TRBJ1-2|-|-|TRBV20-1
CSARGGPGYTF
TGCAGTGCTAGAGGGGGCCCGGGCTACACCTTC
>TRBJ1-2|few|-|TRBV2
CASSKPGRTYGYTF
TGTGCCAGCAGTAAACCAGGACGGACCTATGGCTACACCTTC
>TRBJ2-5|-|-|TRBV7-7
CASSLAGTVQETQYF
TGTGCCAGCAGCTTAGCAGGGACGGTACAAGAGACCCAGTACTTC
>TRBJ2-5|once|-|TRBV4-1
CASSQGTSLYQETQYF
TGCGCCAGCAGCCAAGGAACCAGTTTGTACCAAGAGACCCAGTACTTC
>TRBJ1-4|-|TRBD1|TRBV19
CASTRGQGEATNEKLFF
TGTGCCTCCACCCGAGGACAGGGAGAAGCAACTAATGAAAAACTGTTTTTT
>TRBJ2-7|-|-|TRBV2
CASRTVAGGQYF
TGTGCCAGCCGGACAGTCGCCGGGGGGCAGTACTTC
>TRBJ1-4|once|TRBD1|TRBV6-5
CASRQGGGEKLFF
TGTGCCAGCAGACAGGGGGGCGGTGAAAAACTGTTTTTT
>TRBJ1-2|-|-|TRBV6-5
CASTPGRHYGYTF
TGTGCCAGCACCCCGGGCAGGCACTATGGCTACACCTTC
>TRBJ2-7|-|-|TRBV7-9
CASSLMGSGEQYF
TGTGCCAGCAGCTTAATGGGGTCCGGGGAGCAGTACTTC
>TRBJ1-1|-|TRBD1|TRBV2
CASSSQGARTEAFF
TGTGCCAGCAGTTCACAGGGGGCGCGAACTGAAGCTTTCTTT
>TRBJ2-5|-|TRBD2|TRBV9
CASTPGTSGGYETQYF
TGTGCCAGCACCCCAGGGACTAGCGGGGGCTATGAGACCCAGTACTTC
>TRBJ1-2|once|-|TRBV28
CASSLKILRGGYTF
TGTGCCAGCAGTTTAAAAATCCTCCGGGGCGGCTACACCTTC
>TRBJ1-2|-|-|TRBV5-1
CASSDPGTISGYTF
TGCGCCAGCAGCGATCCCGGGACTATATCTGGCTACACCTTC
>TRBJ1-6|-|-|TRBV10-1
CASSESRSVGSPLHF
TGCGCCAGCAGTGAGTCCAGGTCGGTTGGTTCACCCCTCCACTTT
>TRBJ2-5|-|TRBD2|TRBV29-1
CSGRLAYETQYF
TGCAGCGGGCGACTAGCGTATGAGACCCAGTACTTC
>TRBJ2-7|-|-|TRBV6-1
CASSEVRGTLSSYEQYF
TGTGCCAGCAGTGAAGTCCGTGGGACGCTGAGCTCCTACGAGCAGTACTTC
>TRBJ2-7|-|TRBD1|TRBV4-1
CASSRPGQVTLEQYF
TGCGCCAGCAGCAGACCCGGACAGGTGACTCTCGAGCAGTACTTC
>TRBJ2-2|-|TRBD1|TRBV18
CASSRTRDRVNTGELFF
TGTGCCAGCTCACGGACCCGGGACAGGGTTAACACCGGGGAGCTGTTTTTT
>TRBJ2-6|-|-|TRBV5-1
CATQFTSGANVLTF
TGCGCCACCCAATTCACGTCTGGGGCCAACGTCCTGACTTTC
>TRBJ1-2|-|-|TRBV19
CASSILISGGYTF
TGTGCCAGTAGTATTCTCATATCCGGCGGCTACACCTTC
>TRBJ2-2|-|-|TRBV11-1
CASSLTGVSTGELFF
TGTGCCAGCAGCTTAACGGGAGTGAGTACCGGGGAGCTGTTTTTT
>TRBJ1-5|-|-|TRBV2
CASSRSEDQPQHF
TGTGCCAGCAGTCGATCAGAGGATCAGCCCCAGCATTTT
>TRBJ2-1|-|-|TRBV19
CASRLDSYNEQFF
TGTGCCAGTAGGCTGGACAGTTACAATGAGCAGTTCTTC
>TRBJ1-5|few|-|TRBV28
CASHFSHQPQHF
TGTGCCAGTCACTTTTCTCATCAGCCCCAGCATTTT
>TRBJ1-2|-|TRBD1|TRBV2
CASSQTGQGWSGYTF
TGTGCCAGCAGTCAAACGGGACAGGGGTGGAGTGGCTACACCTTC
>TRBJ2-6|-|-|TRBV30
CAWSVLASGANVLTF
TGTGCCTGGAGTGTACTGGCCTCTGGGGCCAACGTCCTGACTTTC
>TRBJ1-5|-|TRBD1|TRBV4-1
CASSLDRGVLRAQHF
TGCGCCAGCAGCCTGGACAGGGGCGTGTTAAGGGCCCAGCATTTT
>TRBJ2-3|once|TRBD2|TRBV5-1
CASSSTGTSGGPDTQYF
TGCGCCAGCAGCTCCACCGGGACTAGCGGGGGGCCGGATACGCAGTATTTT
>TRBJ1-4|-|-|TRBV6-5
CASSYVWAGSNEKLFF
TGTGCCAGCAGTTACGTCTGGGCAGGGTCTAATGAAAAACTGTTTTTT
>TRBJ1-6|-|-|TRBV25-1
CASSELSGSSYNSPLHF
TGTGCCAGCAGTGAATTAAGCGGGAGCTCCTATAATTCACCCCTCCACTTT
>TRBJ2-7|-|-|TRBV18
CASSPPVRSSYEQYF
TGTGCCAGCTCACCACCGGTGAGGAGCTCCTACGAGCAGTACTTC
>TRBJ1-1|-|TRBD1|TRBV9
CASSVATGDVGTEAFF
TGTGCCAGCAGCGTAGCGACAGGGGATGTCGGCACTGAAGCTTTCTTT
>TRBJ2-7|-|-|TRBV19
CASSGASSYEQYF
TGTGCCAGTTCAGGGGCGAGCTCCTACGAGCAGTACTTC
>TRBJ2-7|-|-|TRBV4-3
CASSQDPRESEQYF
TGCGCCAGCAGCCAAGACCCTAGGGAGAGCGAGCAGTACTTC
>TRBJ2-1|-|-|TRBV9
CASSPGPSGDEQFF
TGTGCCAGCAGCCCCGGGCCCTCGGGGGATGAGCAGTTCTTC
>TRBJ2-1|-|-|TRBV6-1
CASRWDNEQFF
TGTGCCAGCAGGTGGGACAATGAGCAGTTCTTC
>TRBJ1-4|-|-|TRBV7-2
CASSLGGRHNEKLFF
TGTGCCAGCAGCTTAGGCGGGCGCCATAATGAAAAACTGTTTTTT
>TRBJ2-7|-|TRBD2|TRBV4-2
CASSQALSGSYEQYF
TGTGCCAGCAGCCAAGCACTCAGCGGGAGCTACGAGCAGTACTTC
>TRBJ1-2|-|TRBD1|TRBV5-1
CASSLASDRGHYGYTF
TGCGCCAGCAGCTTGGCCTCGGACAGGGGGCACTATGGCTACACCTTC
>TRBJ1-2|-|-|TRBV30
CAWSPGSPLNYGYTF
TGTGCCTGGAGCCCAGGGAGCCCCCTTAACTATGGCTACACCTTC
>TRBJ2-1|-|-|TRBV4-2
CASSQEDEQFF
TGTGCCAGCAGCCAAGAAGATGAGCAGTTCTTC
>TRBJ2-2|-|-|TRBV5-6
CASSPGWANTGELFF
TGTGCCAGCAGCCCTGGTTGGGCGAACACCGGGGAGCTGTTTTTT